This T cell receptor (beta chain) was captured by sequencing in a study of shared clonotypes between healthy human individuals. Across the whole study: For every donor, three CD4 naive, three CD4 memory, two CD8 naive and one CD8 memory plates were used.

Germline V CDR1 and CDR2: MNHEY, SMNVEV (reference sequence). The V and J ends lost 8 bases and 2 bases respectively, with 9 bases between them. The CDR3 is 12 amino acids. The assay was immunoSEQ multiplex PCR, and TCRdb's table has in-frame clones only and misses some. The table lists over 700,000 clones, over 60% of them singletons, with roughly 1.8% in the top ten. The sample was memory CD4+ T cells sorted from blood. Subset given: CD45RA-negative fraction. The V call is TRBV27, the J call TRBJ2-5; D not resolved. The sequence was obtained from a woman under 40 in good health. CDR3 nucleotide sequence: TGTGCCAGCTCGCAGGATCAAGAGACCCAGTACTTC. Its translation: CASSQDQETQYF.